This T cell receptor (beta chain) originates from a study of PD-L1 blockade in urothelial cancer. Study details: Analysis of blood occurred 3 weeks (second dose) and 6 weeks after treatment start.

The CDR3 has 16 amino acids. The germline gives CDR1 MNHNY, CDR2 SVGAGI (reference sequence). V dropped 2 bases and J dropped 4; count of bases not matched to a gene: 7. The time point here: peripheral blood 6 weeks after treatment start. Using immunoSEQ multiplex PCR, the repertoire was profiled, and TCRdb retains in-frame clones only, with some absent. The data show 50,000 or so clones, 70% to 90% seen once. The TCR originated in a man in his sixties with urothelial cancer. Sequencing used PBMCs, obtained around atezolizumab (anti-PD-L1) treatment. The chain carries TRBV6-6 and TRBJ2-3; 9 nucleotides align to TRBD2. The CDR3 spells CASSYGGGGAADTQYF. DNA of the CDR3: TGTGCCAGCAGTTACGGCGGCGGGGGGGCCGCAGATACGCAGTATTTT.